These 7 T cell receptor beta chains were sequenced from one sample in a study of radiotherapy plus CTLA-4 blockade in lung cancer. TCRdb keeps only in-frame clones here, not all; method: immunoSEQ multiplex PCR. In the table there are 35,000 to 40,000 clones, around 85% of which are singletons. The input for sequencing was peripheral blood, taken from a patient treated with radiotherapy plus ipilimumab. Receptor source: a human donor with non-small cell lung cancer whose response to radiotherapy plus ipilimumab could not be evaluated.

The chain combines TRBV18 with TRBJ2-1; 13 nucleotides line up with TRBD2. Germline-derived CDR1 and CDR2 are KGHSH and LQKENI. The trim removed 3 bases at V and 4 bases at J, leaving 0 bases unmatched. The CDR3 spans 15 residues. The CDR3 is CASSPTSGGYNEQFF. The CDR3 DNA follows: TGTGCCAGCTCACCGACTAGCGGGGGGTACAATGAGCAGTTCTTC.

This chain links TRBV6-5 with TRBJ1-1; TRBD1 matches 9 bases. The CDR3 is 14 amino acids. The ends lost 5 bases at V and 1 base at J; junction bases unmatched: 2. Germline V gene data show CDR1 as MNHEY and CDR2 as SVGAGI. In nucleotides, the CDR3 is TGTGCCAGCAGTCCGGGACAGGGGAACACTGAAGCTTTCTTT. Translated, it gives CASSPGQGNTEAFF.

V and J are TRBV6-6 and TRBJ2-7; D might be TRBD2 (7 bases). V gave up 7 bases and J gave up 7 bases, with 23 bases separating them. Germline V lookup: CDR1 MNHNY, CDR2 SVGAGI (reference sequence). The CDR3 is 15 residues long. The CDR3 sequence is CASTPPRGGAWEQYF. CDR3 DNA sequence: TGTGCCAGCACCCCTCCTAGGGGGGGGGCCTGGGAGCAGTACTTC.

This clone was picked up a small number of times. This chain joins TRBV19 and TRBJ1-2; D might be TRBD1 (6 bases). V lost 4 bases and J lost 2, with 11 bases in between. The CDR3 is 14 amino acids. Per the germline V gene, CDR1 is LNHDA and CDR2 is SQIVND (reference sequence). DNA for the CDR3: TGTGCCAGTAGTAGGGACACGAGGAACTATGGCTACACCTTC. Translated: CASSRDTRNYGYTF.

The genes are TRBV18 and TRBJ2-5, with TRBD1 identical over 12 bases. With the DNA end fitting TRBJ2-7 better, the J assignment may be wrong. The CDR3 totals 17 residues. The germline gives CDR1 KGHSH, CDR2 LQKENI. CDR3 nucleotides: TGTGCCAGCTCACCTTTTGTGGGACAGGGGGCTTCCTACGAGCAGTACTTC. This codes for CASSPFVGQGASYEQYF.

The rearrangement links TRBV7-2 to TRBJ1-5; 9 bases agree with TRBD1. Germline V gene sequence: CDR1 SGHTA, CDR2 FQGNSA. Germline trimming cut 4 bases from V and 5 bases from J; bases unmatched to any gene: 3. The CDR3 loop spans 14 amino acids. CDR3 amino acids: CASSYRGRDQPQHF. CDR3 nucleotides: TGTGCCAGCAGCTACAGGGGGCGCGATCAGCCCCAGCATTTT.

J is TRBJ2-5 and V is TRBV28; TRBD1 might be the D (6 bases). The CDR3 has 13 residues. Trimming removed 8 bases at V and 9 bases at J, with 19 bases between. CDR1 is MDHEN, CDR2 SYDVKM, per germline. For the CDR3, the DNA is TGTGCCAGCCGGACGAGCGGAAAGGGGGCCCAGTACTTC. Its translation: CASRTSGKGAQYF.